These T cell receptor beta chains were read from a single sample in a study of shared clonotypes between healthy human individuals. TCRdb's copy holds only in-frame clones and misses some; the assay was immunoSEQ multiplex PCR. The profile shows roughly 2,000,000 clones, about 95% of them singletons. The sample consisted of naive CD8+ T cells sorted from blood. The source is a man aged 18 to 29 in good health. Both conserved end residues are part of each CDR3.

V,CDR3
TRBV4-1,CASSQEGDAGYEQYF
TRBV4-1,CASSQVFPTGYYGYTF
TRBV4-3,CASSQAAARSYEQYF
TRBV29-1,CSVEGETPDTQYF
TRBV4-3,CASSPTLGTGGGELFF
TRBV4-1,CASRGAAGGINTDTQYF
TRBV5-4,CASTEREMETQYF
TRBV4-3,CASSQDRGRTDTQYF
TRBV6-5,CASLIFEGGGTEAFF
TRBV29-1,CSVRDEGYEQYF
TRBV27,CASSLGGSPTYEQYF
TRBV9,CASSVGTGKSYEQYF
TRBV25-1,CASSESGGTYEQYF
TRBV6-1,CASSELSGGAGELFF
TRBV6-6,CASGLYGVEETQYF
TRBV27,CASSLLSGANVLTF
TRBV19,CASSIAGTGEQYF
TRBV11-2,CASSRRDGNTGELFF
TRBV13,CASSSGTGEGSDGYTF
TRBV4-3,CASSQDWEGSYEQYF
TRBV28,CASSFTGGDTSSAF
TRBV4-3,CASSRISGTGNEKLFF
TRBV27,CASRLGTGPEKLFF